The 13 T cell receptor beta chains presented below share a single source sample, sequenced in a study of radiotherapy plus CTLA-4 blockade in lung cancer. The protocol was immunoSEQ multiplex PCR, while the TCRdb copy is restricted to in-frame clones and leaves out a portion. The sample includes over 60,000 clones, approximately 86% of them seen just once. The specimen was peripheral blood, collected from a patient treated with radiotherapy plus ipilimumab. Receptor source: a human donor with non-small cell lung cancer who had stable disease on radiotherapy plus ipilimumab.

Notes on this clone: This same CDR3 is encoded by further DNA sequences in the sample. The rearrangement uses TRBV18 and TRBJ1-5; TRBD1 is a possible D gene (6 bases). The ends were cut back, 4 bases at V and 6 bases at J, with 16 bases in the middle. From germline, CDR1 is KGHSH and CDR2 LQKENI. CDR3 length: 15 amino acids. CDR3 loop: CASSQLQGQGQPQHF. The CDR3 bases are TGTGCCAGCTCACAACTCCAGGGGCAAGGTCAGCCCCAGCATTTT.

This chain connects TRBV6-5 to TRBJ2-4, with 7 bases fitting TRBD2. Germline values: CDR1 MNHEY, CDR2 SVGAGI. The CDR3 is made up of 15 amino acids. V lost 6 bases and J lost 2; bases outside the gene matches: 7. The CDR3 bases are TGTGCCAGCAGGGGATCCGGGGGGTCCAAAAACATTCAGTACTTC. This codes for CASRGSGGSKNIQYF.

CDR3 in amino acids: CASTSGTNTGELFF. DNA of the CDR3: TGTGCCAGTACGTCAGGTACGAACACCGGGGAGCTGTTTTTT. V and J are TRBV28 and TRBJ2-2, with D uncertain. CDR1 is MDHEN, CDR2 SYDVKM, per germline. V lost 9 bases and J lost 0, with 11 bases in between. The CDR3 is 14 amino acids.

The rearrangement joins TRBV5-4 to TRBJ2-1; 7 bases match TRBD2. The CDR3 length is 13 residues. CDR1 is SGHNT, CDR2 YYREEE, per germline (reference sequence). J was trimmed by 8 bases and V by 4 bases; bases with no gene match: 6. The chain's CDR3 is CASSRSGDDEQFF. For the CDR3, the DNA is TGTGCCAGCAGCCGGAGCGGGGACGATGAGCAGTTCTTC.

This sequence joins TRBV28 and TRBJ2-3, with D possibly matching TRBD2 (6 bases). Looked up from germline, CDR1 is MDHEN and CDR2 is SYDVKM. The length of the CDR3 is 15 residues. Trimming took 2 bases from V and 0 from J, leaving 9 bases between them. The CDR3 is CASSLGGTSTDTQYF. CDR3 sequence (DNA): TGTGCCAGCAGTTTAGGGGGGACTAGCACAGATACGCAGTATTTT.

The chain joins TRBV6-5 to TRBJ2-7, with unresolved D. V was trimmed by 2 bases and J by 0 bases, leaving 14 bases between them. The length of the CDR3 is 16 residues. Germline loops: CDR1 MNHEY, CDR2 SVGAGI. CDR3 region: CASSYPRANGSYEQYF. The CDR3 DNA sequence: TGTGCCAGCAGTTACCCTCGGGCCAATGGCTCCTACGAGCAGTACTTC.

This clone was observed once. The V call is TRBV11-2, the J call TRBJ1-4; TRBD1 matches 9 bases. The V gene's germline CDR1 is SGHAT and CDR2 FQNNGV. The CDR3 is made up of 15 amino acids. The trim removed 4 bases at V and 8 bases at J, leaving 8 bases unmatched. The CDR3 DNA is TGTGCCAGCAGCTCACCCGGGACAGGGAAAGAAAAACTGTTTTTT. As protein: CASSSPGTGKEKLFF.

The chain uses TRBV28 and TRBJ2-7; D call uncertain. V shed 2 bases and J shed 6 bases, with 8 bases lying between them. Germline-derived CDR1 and CDR2 are MDHEN and SYDVKM. The CDR3 runs 12 residues. The CDR3 coding sequence is TGTGCCAGCAGTTTACGGGTGGGCGAGCAGTACTTC. It specifies CASSLRVGEQYF.

The genes are TRBV2 and TRBJ1-1; 7 positions match TRBD1. CDR1 SNHLY and CDR2 FYNNEI come from the germline V gene. The CDR3 totals 15 residues. V lost 6 bases to trimming and J lost 1 base; unmatched junction nucleotides: 8. The CDR3 DNA is TGTGCCAGCAGCCGACAGGGCCAGACGAACACTGAAGCTTTCTTT. Its protein is CASSRQGQTNTEAFF.

This chain's CDR3 is CASSVGAGLPSYEQYF. CDR3 coding DNA: TGTGCCAGCAGCGTAGGGGCAGGCCTCCCGTCCTACGAGCAGTACTTC. This rearrangement joins TRBV9 to TRBJ2-7; D is unclear. The CDR3 length is 16 residues. Germline V gene lookup returns CDR1 SGDLS and CDR2 YYNGEE. Trimming took off 0 bases at V and 1 base at J, with 14 bases between the two ends.

The chain has TRBV18 and TRBJ2-3; maybe TRBD1 (6 bases). The CDR3 extends over 15 amino acids. Germline CDR1 reads KGHSH; CDR2 reads LQKENI. The V and J ends lost 3 bases and 0 bases respectively, with 10 bases between them. CDR3 loop: CASSPRTVSTDTQYF. The CDR3 nucleotides are TGTGCCAGCTCACCCAGGACAGTTAGCACAGATACGCAGTATTTT. Together with reference TRBV18 and TRBJ2-3, the CDR3 gives the full variable domain: NAGVMQNPRHLVRRRGQEARLRCSPMKGHSHVYWYRQLPEEGLKFMVYLQKENIIDESGMPKERFSAEFPKEGPSILRIQQVVRGDSAAYFCASSPRTVSTDTQYFGPGTRLTVL.

The chain employs TRBV4-2 and TRBJ1-2; the D is unclear. Germline V gene lookup returns CDR1 LGHNA and CDR2 YNFKEQ. The CDR3 spans 14 residues. Trimming stripped 0 bases from V and 4 bases from J, with 9 bases between. CDR3 sequence (DNA): TGTGCCAGCAGCCAAGACAGCAGTTCCTATGGCTACACCTTC. Translating gives CASSQDSSSYGYTF.

The V call is TRBV28, the J call TRBJ2-1; maybe TRBD1 (6 bases). Trimming cost V 5 bases and J 4 bases, with 18 bases left between them. This CDR3 contains 16 residues. Per germline, CDR1 MDHEN and CDR2 SYDVKM. This chain's CDR3 is CASSPSGTRLYNEQFF. CDR3 sequence (DNA): TGTGCCAGCAGTCCATCCGGGACAAGACTGTACAATGAGCAGTTCTTC.